The clone carrying this TCR beta chain was counted a few times. What it recognizes is unknown. The CDR3 has 16 amino acids. The V gene lost 7 bases and the J gene lost 2 bases, with 21 bases spanning the gap. Germline CDR1 SGHTA, CDR2 FQGNSA. This record comes from a study of post-analysis software for immune sequencing data. Study-level points and caveats: Patients carried five TRBV segments more frequently than controls did, and TRBV5-6, TRBV5-1 and TRBV20-1 were among them.

Prepared libraries of TCR beta cDNA carried unique molecular identifiers. Each CDR3 protein gets one entry after TCRdb re-called the PCR reads with MiXCR. The sample contains hundreds of thousands of distinct CDR3 sequences, roughly 47% of which appear only once. The receptor was isolated from a girl aged 10 to 17 with multiple sclerosis. V gene TRBV7-2 combines with J gene TRBJ2-7, with a tentative D call TRBD2 (5 bases). Input material: blood. For the CDR3, the DNA is TGTGCCAGCACCCCCAACGGGAATTACTATCCCTACGAGCAGTACTTC. The encoded protein is CASTPNGNYYPYEQYF.